This T cell receptor (beta chain) was sequenced for a study of beta chain features in type 1 diabetes (dated by TCRdb to the late 2010s). About the full investigation: No differences in mean age, gender distribution, total cell number or subset yield were found between patients and healthy donors. Whereas all 30 or so donors provided naive and central memory subsets, regulatory and stem cell-like memory subsets were isolated from just 8 patients and about 8 healthy donors. A total of about 99,000,000 sorted cells were examined across all samples, and RNA yield correlated strongly with the number of cells per subset. The study compared TCRB repertoires of sorted circulating CD4+ T cell subsets between recently diagnosed type 1 diabetes patients and matched healthy donors. Overall study outcomes, separate from this receptor: HLA sub-analyses involved small numbers of individuals, so any influence of HLA type on TCRB rearrangement remained unresolved. Naive, central memory and regulatory TCRB repertoires appeared more similar among patients than among healthy donors. Sequencing cDNA rather than genomic DNA could over-represent highly expressing activated cells, although activation and CD3 levels did not differ between groups. Type 1 diabetes patients showed a moderate but significant shortening of TCRB CDR3 length in all four CD4+ subsets. At VDJ recombination sites, patients with type 1 diabetes made fewer insertions and deleted more nucleotides, a pattern implying thymic rearrangement abnormalities. PCR may preferentially amplify shorter templates, but because patient and control samples were amplified and corrected together, any resulting skew would affect both groups equally.

A remark on this clone: Its antigen remains undetermined. No per-base quality is available; no much larger clone lies one base away.

A single peripheral blood draw of approximately 110 mL on average was collected from each donor into heparinised tubes. A BD FACSAria II was used to sort naive, central memory, regulatory and stem cell-like memory CD4+ T cells with a panel that included CD45RO, CCR7, CD25, CD127, CD95 and CD27. All sorted populations exceeded 95% purity. PBMCs were isolated immediately by Lymphoprep density gradient centrifugation and stained directly without culture. So that batch effects would be minimized, each experiment stained and sorted samples in pairs, pairing one healthy donor with one patient. All of the isolated RNA was reverse transcribed with the High Capacity cDNA Reverse Transcription Kit, so expressed TCRB transcripts were sequenced. Deep immunoSEQ sequencing was applied to naive, central memory and regulatory T cell samples, giving an average of roughly 3.5 million total reads per sample. After sorted cells were lysed in RLT buffer, RNA was extracted with DNase-treated RNeasy Micro or Mini kits, with the choice depending on cell number. Each cell subset was processed separately to prevent cross-contamination, with patient and healthy donor samples processed together. The immunoSEQ multiplex PCR was used to amplify TCRB sequences from cDNA, generating 87-bp fragments that spanned the CDR3 region. Sequencing of the amplicons was done on the Illumina HiSeq platform. On the authors' methods: PCR bias was computationally corrected using synthetic template baselines, reads within Hamming distance 2 were collapsed, and singletons that could not be merged were discarded. By aligning reads against IMGT, V, D and J genes, CDR3 length, and insertions or deletions at six rearrangement sites were assigned. Within each subset, clonotype counts were normalized to sorted cell number, after which true diversity and Gini coefficients were computed with the tcR R package. Repertoire sharing was quantified using the overlap coefficient calculated on TCRB nucleotide sequences. Out-of-frame TCRB sequences from naive cells were analyzed as a proxy for the pre-selection repertoire. Imported from immuneACCESS, the table was reduced by TCRdb to in-frame sequences with V and J called. These copies leave out some clones; in studies compared against another copy, an unresolved V gene accounts for under half, and the cause of the remainder is not known. The D gene and trimming were derived from the DNA, and the V and J assignments and clone size from that table. The sample data list 310,000 or so clones, and approximately 9.9% of these were observed just once. Under 0.02% of the sample lies in the top ten.

The germline V gene supplies CDR1 SGHRS and CDR2 YFSETQ. The CDR3 contains 16 residues, cysteine and phenylalanine counted. Only CDR3 DNA remains: 48 bases, in frame from the first base. Here V drops 0 bases and J drops 5 bases, and the junction holds 8 bases not matched to any gene. The receptor's source is a woman aged 25 to 39 in good health. The receptor chain draws on TRBV5-1 and TRBJ2-1; TRBD1 fits 7 bases in the junction. Sequencing used naive CD4+ T cells from blood. The sample's cell subset or site label is to be understood as: true naive CD4+ T cells. The CDR3 loop reads CASSLARDRSHNEQFF. The DNA sequence follows: TGCGCCAGCAGCTTGGCCAGGGACAGAAGTCACAATGAGCAGTTCTTC.